This T cell receptor beta chain is from a study of early T cells in non-severe SARS-CoV-2 infection. Study-wide context: The study sequenced bulk RNA from unsorted whole blood, with chains unpaired.

Individual cDNA molecules were tagged with unique molecular identifiers, the study reported. TCRdb analysed the 5' RACE reads with MiXCR anew, one entry per CDR3 protein. Here the sample spans about 60,000 distinct CDR3 sequences, roughly 21% being singletons. This CDR3 comprises 13 residues. V lost 3 bases to trimming and J lost 6 bases, with 12 bases between them. Germline values: CDR1 KGHSH, CDR2 LQKENI. This clonotype is medium-sized (0.01 to 0.1%). The chain is built from TRBV18 and TRBJ2-7; D is ambiguous. The sequenced sample was whole blood, obtained at baseline. This sequence originates from an adult who was a healthcare worker with PCR-confirmed SARS-CoV-2 infection or an uninfected control (not recorded which). The CDR3 region has the DNA TGTGCCAGCTCACCCAAGATAGGCGGCGAGCAGTACTTC. Protein sequence: CASSPKIGGEQYF.